The rows below give T cell receptor beta chains drawn from one sample of a study of T cells in Graves' hyperthyroidism and ophthalmopathy. TCRdb redid the calling of the multiplex PCR reads with MiXCR, one entry per CDR3 protein. This sample yields 450,000 to 650,000 distinct CDR3 sequences, of which approximately 14% are seen a single time; more than 6% belongs to the top ten. Sequencing was carried out using blood. The source of these receptors is a woman younger than 30 with Graves' ophthalmopathy. Both conserved end residues are part of each CDR3. D genes are given only for firm matches. Only some rows state a clone size, as once, few, many or a class for expanded clones.

clone size: NA
J gene: TRBJ1-2
V gene: TRBV10-3
D gene: NA
CDR3 protein: CAMTVGEGHYGYTF
CDR3 DNA: TGTGCCATGACAGTGGGTGAGGGGCACTATGGCTACACCTTC

clone size: many
J gene: TRBJ1-1
V gene: TRBV9
D gene: NA
CDR3 protein: CASSFQPEPNTEAFF
CDR3 DNA: TGTGCCAGCAGCTTTCAACCGGAGCCTAACACTGAAGCTTTCTTT

clone size: many
J gene: TRBJ2-1
V gene: TRBV12-3/TRBV12-4
D gene: NA
CDR3 protein: CASSPRRGNEQFF
CDR3 DNA: TGTGCCAGCAGCCCAAGGAGGGGAAATGAGCAGTTCTTC

clone size: many
J gene: TRBJ2-7
V gene: TRBV28
D gene: NA
CDR3 protein: CASSSRWGLDDEQYF
CDR3 DNA: TGTGCCAGCAGTTCTCGTTGGGGATTAGACGACGAGCAGTACTTC

clone size: NA
J gene: TRBJ1-1
V gene: TRBV6-1
D gene: TRBD1
CDR3 protein: CASRQGLHTEAFF
CDR3 DNA: TGTGCCAGCCGACAGGGCCTTCACACTGAAGCTTTCTTT

clone size: many
J gene: TRBJ2-2
V gene: TRBV29-1
D gene: NA
CDR3 protein: CSVLGTTNTGELFF
CDR3 DNA: TGCAGCGTGCTAGGGACGACGAACACCGGGGAGCTGTTTTTT

clone size: many
J gene: TRBJ2-7
V gene: TRBV7-8
D gene: NA
CDR3 protein: CASSLGRPARSSYEQYF
CDR3 DNA: TGTGCCAGCAGCTTAGGGAGGCCAGCTCGGTCGTCCTACGAGCAGTACTTC

clone size: few
J gene: TRBJ1-1
V gene: TRBV10-3
D gene: TRBD1
CDR3 protein: CAISLRGQGNTEAFF
CDR3 DNA: TGTGCCATCAGTCTCCGGGGACAGGGGAACACTGAAGCTTTCTTT

clone size: many
J gene: TRBJ2-5
V gene: TRBV2
D gene: NA
CDR3 protein: CASSAPLGTQYF
CDR3 DNA: TGTGCCAGCAGTGCCCCGCTTGGGACCCAGTACTTC

clone size: many
J gene: TRBJ1-2
V gene: TRBV12-3/TRBV12-4
D gene: TRBD1
CDR3 protein: CASSLGTGGNYGYTF
CDR3 DNA: TGTGCCAGCAGTTTGGGGACAGGGGGAAACTATGGCTACACCTTC

clone size: many
J gene: TRBJ2-1
V gene: TRBV6-1
D gene: NA
CDR3 protein: CASKTGYNEQFF
CDR3 DNA: TGTGCCAGCAAGACAGGCTACAATGAGCAGTTCTTC

clone size: many
J gene: TRBJ2-7
V gene: TRBV7-9
D gene: TRBD1
CDR3 protein: CASSPRTGREQYF
CDR3 DNA: TGTGCCAGCAGCCCTCGGACAGGGCGCGAGCAGTACTTC

clone size: NA
J gene: TRBJ1-4
V gene: TRBV7-9
D gene: NA
CDR3 protein: CASSLGGNNEKLFF
CDR3 DNA: TGTGCCAGCAGCTTAGGGGGGAATAATGAAAAACTGTTTTTT

clone size: NA
J gene: TRBJ1-2
V gene: TRBV4-3
D gene: NA
CDR3 protein: CASSEGGYGYTF
CDR3 DNA: TGCGCCAGCAGCGAAGGGGGGTATGGCTACACCTTC

clone size: NA
J gene: TRBJ1-1
V gene: TRBV20-1
D gene: NA
CDR3 protein: CSADLGGVVITEAFF
CDR3 DNA: TGCAGTGCCGACTTGGGAGGGGTTGTGATCACTGAAGCTTTCTTT

clone size: NA
J gene: TRBJ2-1
V gene: TRBV12-3/TRBV12-4
D gene: NA
CDR3 protein: CASSATGWRSYNEQFF
CDR3 DNA: TGTGCCAGCAGCGCGACAGGATGGCGGTCCTACAATGAGCAGTTCTTC

clone size: many
J gene: TRBJ2-1
V gene: TRBV11-3
D gene: NA
CDR3 protein: CASSFYGNNEQFF
CDR3 DNA: TGTGCCAGCAGCTTTTACGGGAACAATGAGCAGTTCTTC

clone size: many
J gene: TRBJ2-7
V gene: TRBV2
D gene: TRBD1
CDR3 protein: CASRIPGQGFYEQYF
CDR3 DNA: TGTGCCAGCAGGATCCCGGGACAGGGATTCTACGAGCAGTACTTC